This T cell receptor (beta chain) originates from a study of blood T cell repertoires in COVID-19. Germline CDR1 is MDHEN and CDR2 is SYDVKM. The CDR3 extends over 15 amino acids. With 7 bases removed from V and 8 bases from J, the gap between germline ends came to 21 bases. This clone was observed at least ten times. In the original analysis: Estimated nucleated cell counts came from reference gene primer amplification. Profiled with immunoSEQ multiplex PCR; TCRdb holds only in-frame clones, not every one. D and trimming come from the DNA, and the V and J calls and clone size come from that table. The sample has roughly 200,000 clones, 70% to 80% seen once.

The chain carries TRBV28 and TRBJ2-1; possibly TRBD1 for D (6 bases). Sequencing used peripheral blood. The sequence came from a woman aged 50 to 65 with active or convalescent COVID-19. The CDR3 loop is CASNHDRMNFHEQFF. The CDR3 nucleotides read TGTGCCAGCAACCACGACAGGATGAATTTCCATGAGCAGTTCTTC.